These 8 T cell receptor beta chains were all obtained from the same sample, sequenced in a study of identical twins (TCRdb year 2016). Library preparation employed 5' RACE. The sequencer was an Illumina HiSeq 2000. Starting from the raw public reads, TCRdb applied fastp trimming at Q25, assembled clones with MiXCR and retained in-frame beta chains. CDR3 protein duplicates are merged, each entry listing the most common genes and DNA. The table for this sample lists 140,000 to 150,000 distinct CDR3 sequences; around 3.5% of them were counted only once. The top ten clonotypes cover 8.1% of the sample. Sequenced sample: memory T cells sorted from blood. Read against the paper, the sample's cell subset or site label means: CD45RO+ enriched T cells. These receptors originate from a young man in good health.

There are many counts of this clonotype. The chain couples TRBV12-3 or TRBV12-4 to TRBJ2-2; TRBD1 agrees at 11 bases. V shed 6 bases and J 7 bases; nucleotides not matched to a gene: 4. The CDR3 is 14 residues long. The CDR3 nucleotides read TGTGCCAGCAGGGACAGGGGGCCCGGCGGGGAGCTGTTTTTT. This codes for CASRDRGPGGELFF.

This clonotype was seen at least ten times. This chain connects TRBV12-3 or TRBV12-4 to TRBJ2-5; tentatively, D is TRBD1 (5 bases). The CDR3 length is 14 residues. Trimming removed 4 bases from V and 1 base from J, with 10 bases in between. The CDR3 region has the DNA TGTGCCAGCAGTTCATCAGGGATCCAAGAGACCCAGTACTTC. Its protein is CASSSSGIQETQYF.

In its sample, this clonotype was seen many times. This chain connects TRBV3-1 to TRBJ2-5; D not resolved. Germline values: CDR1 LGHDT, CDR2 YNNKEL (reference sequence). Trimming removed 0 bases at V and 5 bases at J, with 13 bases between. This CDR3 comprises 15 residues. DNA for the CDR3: TGTGCCAGCAGCCAAGATATTACTACCTGGGAGACCCAGTACTTC. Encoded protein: CASSQDITTWETQYF.

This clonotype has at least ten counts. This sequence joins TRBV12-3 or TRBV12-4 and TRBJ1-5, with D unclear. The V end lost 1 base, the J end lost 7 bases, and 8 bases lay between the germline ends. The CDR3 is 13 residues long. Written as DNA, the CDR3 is TGTGCCAGCAGTTTAGTCAGCAGACAGCCCCAGCATTTT. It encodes CASSLVSRQPQHF.

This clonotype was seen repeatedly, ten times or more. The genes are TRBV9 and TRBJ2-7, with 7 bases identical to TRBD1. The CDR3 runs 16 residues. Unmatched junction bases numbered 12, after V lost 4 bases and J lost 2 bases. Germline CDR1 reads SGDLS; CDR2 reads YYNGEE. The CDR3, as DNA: TGTGCCAGCAGCCCGTACTCCGGGACAGCCGCCTACGAGCAGTACTTC. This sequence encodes CASSPYSGTAAYEQYF. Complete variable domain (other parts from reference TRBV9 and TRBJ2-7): DSGVTQTPKHLITATGQRVTLRCSPRSGDLSVYWYQQSLDQGLQFLIQYYNGEERAKGNILERFSAQQFPDLHSELNLSSLELGDSALYFCASSPYSGTAAYEQYFGPGTRLTVT.

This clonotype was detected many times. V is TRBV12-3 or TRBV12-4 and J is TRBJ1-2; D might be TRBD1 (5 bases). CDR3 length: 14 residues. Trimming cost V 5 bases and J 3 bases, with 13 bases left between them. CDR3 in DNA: TGTGCCAGCAGTACGACCGGGGCCTACTATGGCTACACCTTC. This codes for CASSTTGAYYGYTF.

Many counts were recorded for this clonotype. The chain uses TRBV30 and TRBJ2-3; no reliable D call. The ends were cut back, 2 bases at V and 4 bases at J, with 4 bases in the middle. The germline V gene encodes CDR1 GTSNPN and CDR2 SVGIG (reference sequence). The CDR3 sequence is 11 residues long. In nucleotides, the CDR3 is TGTGCCTGGAGTCCCTCAGATACGCAGTATTTT. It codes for CAWSPSDTQYF.

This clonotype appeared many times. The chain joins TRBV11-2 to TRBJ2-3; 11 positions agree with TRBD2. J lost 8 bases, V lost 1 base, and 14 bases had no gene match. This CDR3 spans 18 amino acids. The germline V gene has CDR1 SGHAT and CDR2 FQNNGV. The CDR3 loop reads CASSLVAGGPRGSGTQYF. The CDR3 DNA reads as TGTGCCAGCAGCTTAGTAGCGGGAGGGCCTCGTGGGTCAGGTACGCAGTATTTT.